This entry describes one TCR beta chain. The data were obtained in a study of OX40 agonist ivuxolimab in advanced cancers. Looking at the study overall: Among those enrolled, mean age was 60 years (range roughly 20 to 79) and 75% to 85% were male. Three patients had partial responses: one hepatocellular carcinoma, two cutaneous melanoma.

The protocol was immunoSEQ multiplex PCR, while the TCRdb copy is restricted to in-frame clones and leaves out a portion. The sample holds around 70,000 clones, around 90% seen once. The sequence derives from an adult with an advanced solid tumor such as melanoma, head and neck, liver or kidney cancer. This sample comprised CD4+ or CD8+ T cells sorted from blood, obtained in a trial of the OX40 agonist ivuxolimab.

The CDR3 DNA reads as TGCAGCGTCTTCTACGGGACATATACCTACGAGCAGTACTTC. The encoded protein is CSVFYGTYTYEQYF. V is TRBV29-1 and J is TRBJ2-7, with D perhaps matching TRBD1 (6 bases). CDR1 and CDR2 from the germline V gene are SQVTM and ANQGSEA. The V gene lost 6 bases and the J gene lost 2 bases, with 17 bases spanning the gap. The CDR3 is 14 amino acids.